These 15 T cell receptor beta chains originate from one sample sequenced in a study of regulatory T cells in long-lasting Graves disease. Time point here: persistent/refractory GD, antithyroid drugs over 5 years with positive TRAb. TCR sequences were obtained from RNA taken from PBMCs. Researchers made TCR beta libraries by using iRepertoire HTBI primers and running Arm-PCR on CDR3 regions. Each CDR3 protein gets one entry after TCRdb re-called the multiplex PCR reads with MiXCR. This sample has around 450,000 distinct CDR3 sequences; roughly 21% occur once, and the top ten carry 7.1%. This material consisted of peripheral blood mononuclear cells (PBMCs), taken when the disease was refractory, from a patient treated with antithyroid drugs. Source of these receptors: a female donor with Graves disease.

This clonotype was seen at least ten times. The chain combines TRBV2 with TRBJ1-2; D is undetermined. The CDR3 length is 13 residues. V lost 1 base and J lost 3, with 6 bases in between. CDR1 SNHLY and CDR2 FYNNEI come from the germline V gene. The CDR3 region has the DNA TGTGCCAGCAGTGAAGGAGATGACTATGGCTACACCTTC. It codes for CASSEGDDYGYTF.

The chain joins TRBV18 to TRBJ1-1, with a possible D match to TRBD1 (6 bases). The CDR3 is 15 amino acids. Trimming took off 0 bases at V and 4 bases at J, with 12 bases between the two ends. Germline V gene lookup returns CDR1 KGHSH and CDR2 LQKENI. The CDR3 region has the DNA TGTGCCAGCTCACCACCGGGAAGGGGGTCCACTGAAGCTTTCTTT. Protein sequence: CASSPPGRGSTEAFF.

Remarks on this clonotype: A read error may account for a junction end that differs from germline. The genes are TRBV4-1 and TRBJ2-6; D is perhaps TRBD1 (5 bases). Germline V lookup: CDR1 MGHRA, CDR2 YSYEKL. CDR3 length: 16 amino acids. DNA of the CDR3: TGCACCAGCAGCCAAGATGCAGGGTATGGGGCCAACGTCCTGACTTTC. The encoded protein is CTSSQDAGYGANVLTF.

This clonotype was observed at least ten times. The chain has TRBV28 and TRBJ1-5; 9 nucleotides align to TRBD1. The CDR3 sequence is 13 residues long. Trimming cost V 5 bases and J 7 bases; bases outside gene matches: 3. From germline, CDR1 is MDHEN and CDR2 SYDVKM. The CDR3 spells CASSGTGKQPQHF. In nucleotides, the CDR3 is TGTGCCAGCAGTGGGACAGGGAAACAGCCCCAGCATTTT.

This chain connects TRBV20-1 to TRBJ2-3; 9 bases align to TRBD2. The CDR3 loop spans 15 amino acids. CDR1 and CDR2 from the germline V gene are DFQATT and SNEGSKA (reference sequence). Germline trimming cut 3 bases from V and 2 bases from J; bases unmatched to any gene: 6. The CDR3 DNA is TGCAGTGCTAGTTCGCAGCGGGAGGACACAGATACGCAGTATTTT. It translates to CSASSQREDTDTQYF.

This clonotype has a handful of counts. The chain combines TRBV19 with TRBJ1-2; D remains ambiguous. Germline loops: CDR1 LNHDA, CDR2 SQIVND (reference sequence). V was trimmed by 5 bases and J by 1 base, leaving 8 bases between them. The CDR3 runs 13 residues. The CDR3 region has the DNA TGTGCCAGTAGTTTTAGGAGTAACTATGGCTACACCTTC. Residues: CASSFRSNYGYTF. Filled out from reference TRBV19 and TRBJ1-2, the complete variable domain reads DGGITQSPKYLFRKEGQNVTLSCEQNLNHDAMYWYRQDPGQGLRLIYYSQIVNDFQKGDIAEGYSVSREKKESFPLTVTSAQKNPTAFYLCASSFRSNYGYTFGSGTRLTVV.

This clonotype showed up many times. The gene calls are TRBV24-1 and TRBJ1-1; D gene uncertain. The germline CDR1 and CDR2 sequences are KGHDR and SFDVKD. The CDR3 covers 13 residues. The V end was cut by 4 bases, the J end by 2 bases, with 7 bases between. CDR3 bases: TGTGCCACCAGTGACCACGTAAACACTGAAGCTTTCTTT. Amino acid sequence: CATSDHVNTEAFF.

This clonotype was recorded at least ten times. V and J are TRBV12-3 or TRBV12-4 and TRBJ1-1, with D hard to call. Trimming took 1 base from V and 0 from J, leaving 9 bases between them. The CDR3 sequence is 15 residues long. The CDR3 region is CASSLGRLMNTEAFF. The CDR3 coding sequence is TGTGCCAGCAGTTTAGGTCGGCTCATGAACACTGAAGCTTTCTTT.

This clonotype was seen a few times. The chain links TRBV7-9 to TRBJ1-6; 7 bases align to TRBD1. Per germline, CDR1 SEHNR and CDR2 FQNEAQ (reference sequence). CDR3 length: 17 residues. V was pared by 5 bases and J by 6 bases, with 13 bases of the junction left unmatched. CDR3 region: CASSAHPGTELNSPLHF. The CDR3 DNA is TGTGCCAGCAGCGCGCACCCTGGGACAGAACTTAATTCACCCCTCCACTTT.

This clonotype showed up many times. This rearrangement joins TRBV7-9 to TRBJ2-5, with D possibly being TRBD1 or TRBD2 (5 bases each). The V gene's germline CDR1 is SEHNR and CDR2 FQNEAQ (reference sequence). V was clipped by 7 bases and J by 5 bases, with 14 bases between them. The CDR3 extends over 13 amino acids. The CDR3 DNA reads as TGTGCCAGCAACGGGGCAGGGTTGGAGACCCAGTACTTC. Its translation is CASNGAGLETQYF.

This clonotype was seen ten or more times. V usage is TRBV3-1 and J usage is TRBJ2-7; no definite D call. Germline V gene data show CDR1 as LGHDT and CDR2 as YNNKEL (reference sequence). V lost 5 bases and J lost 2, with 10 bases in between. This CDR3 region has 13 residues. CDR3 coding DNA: TGTGCCAGCAGCAGAGAAGGCCCCTACGAGCAGTACTTC. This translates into CASSREGPYEQYF.

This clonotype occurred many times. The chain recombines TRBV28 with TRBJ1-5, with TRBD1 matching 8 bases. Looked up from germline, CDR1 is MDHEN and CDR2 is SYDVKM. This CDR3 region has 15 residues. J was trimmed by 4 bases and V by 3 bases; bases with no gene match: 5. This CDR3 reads CASSLMGQDNQPQHF. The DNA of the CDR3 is TGTGCCAGCAGTTTGATGGGACAGGATAATCAGCCCCAGCATTTT.

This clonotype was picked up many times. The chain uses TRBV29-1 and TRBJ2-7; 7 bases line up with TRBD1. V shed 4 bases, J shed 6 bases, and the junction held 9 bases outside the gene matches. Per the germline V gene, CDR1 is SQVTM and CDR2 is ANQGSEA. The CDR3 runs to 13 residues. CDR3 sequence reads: CSVGGDRAGEQYF. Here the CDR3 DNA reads TGCAGCGTTGGGGGAGACAGGGCGGGCGAGCAGTACTTC.

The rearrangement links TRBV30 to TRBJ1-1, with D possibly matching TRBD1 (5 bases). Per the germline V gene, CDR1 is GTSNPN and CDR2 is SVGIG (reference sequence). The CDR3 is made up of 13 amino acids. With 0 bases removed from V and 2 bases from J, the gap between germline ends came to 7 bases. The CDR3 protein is CAWSVGTNTEAFF. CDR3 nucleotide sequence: TGTGCCTGGAGTGTGGGGACCAACACTGAAGCTTTCTTT.

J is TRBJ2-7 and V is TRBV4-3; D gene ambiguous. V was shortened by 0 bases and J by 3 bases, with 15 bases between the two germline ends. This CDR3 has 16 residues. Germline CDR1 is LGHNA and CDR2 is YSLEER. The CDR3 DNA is TGCGCCAGCAGCCAAGATTGGGTAGGGTACGGCTACGAGCAGTACTTC. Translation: CASSQDWVGYGYEQYF.